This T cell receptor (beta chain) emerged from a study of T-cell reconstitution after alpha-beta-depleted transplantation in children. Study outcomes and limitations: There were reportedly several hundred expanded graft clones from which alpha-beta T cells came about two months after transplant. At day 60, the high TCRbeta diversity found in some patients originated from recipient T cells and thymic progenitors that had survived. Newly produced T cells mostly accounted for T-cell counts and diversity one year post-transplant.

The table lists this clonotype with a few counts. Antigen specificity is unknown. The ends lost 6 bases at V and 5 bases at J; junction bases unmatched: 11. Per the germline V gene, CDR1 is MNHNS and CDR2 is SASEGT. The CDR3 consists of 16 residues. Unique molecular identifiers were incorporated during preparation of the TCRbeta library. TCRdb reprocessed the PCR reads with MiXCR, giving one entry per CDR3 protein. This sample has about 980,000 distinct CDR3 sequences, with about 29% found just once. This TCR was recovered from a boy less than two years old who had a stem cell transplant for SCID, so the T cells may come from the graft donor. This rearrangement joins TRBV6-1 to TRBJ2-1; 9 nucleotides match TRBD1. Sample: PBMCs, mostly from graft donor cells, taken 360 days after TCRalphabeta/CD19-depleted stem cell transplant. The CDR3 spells CASRRYEGQGHNEQFF. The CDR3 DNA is TGTGCCAGCAGACGATACGAGGGACAGGGACACAATGAGCAGTTCTTC.